The 21 T cell receptor beta chains below were found in one sample sequenced in a study of vaccination effects on CD4 cells after COVID-19. Their cognate antigens are unknown. Sequencing was performed with immunoSEQ multiplex PCR; in TCRdb, only in-frame clones are kept and a portion is missing. Counted here are roughly 46,000 clones, around 70% occurring once; the ten biggest clones make up roughly 15%. Prior to sequencing, the ViraFEST assay stimulated PBMC with viral peptide pools, which expanded the antigen-specific CD4+ T cells. Cells that had been cultured for roughly ten days were the source of isolated CD4+ T cells. Of the BNT162b2 and mRNA-1273 vaccines, participants received two doses of one or the other. This material consisted of CD4+ T cells from PBMCs cultured with HCoV-OC43 spike peptides, taken after COVID-19 vaccination. The subset is: HCoV-OC43 spike overlapping peptide pool stimulation. The receptor set was obtained from a human donor who received a COVID-19 vaccine.

The rearrangement links TRBV19 to TRBJ1-2; 10 bases are shared with TRBD1. This CDR3 contains 15 residues. V trimming: 6 bases; J trimming: 4 bases; junction bases outside the gene matches: 8. Per the germline V gene, CDR1 is LNHDA and CDR2 is SQIVND (reference sequence). The CDR3 DNA follows: TGTGCCAGTAGCCCAGACAGGGGGCGATCCTATGGCTACACCTTC. Protein sequence: CASSPDRGRSYGYTF.

The rearrangement uses TRBV9 and TRBJ1-3, with 9 positions matching TRBD1. This CDR3 has 18 residues. Germline loops: CDR1 SGDLS, CDR2 YYNGEE. V dropped 4 bases and J dropped 2; count of bases not matched to a gene: 13. The CDR3 DNA reads as TGTGCCAGCAGCCCATACACCACCACAGGGGGCCCTGGAAACACCATATATTTT. Translating gives CASSPYTTTGGPGNTIYF.

The chain uses TRBV6-5 and TRBJ1-2; D may be TRBD1 (5 bases). V was clipped by 7 bases and J by 2 bases, with 14 bases between them. This CDR3 is built from 14 residues. Germline V lookup: CDR1 MNHEY, CDR2 SVGAGI. In DNA form, the CDR3 reads TGTGCCAGCAAACGAGGGGAGGGGAACTATGGCTACACCTTC. This gives the protein CASKRGEGNYGYTF.

The gene calls are TRBV6-5 and TRBJ1-1; D unclear. The CDR3 contains 14 residues. Looked up from germline, CDR1 is MNHEY and CDR2 is SVGAGI. The V gene lost 6 bases and the J gene lost 1 base, with 12 bases spanning the gap. CDR3 sequence: CASSPVVGNTEAFF. CDR3 sequence (DNA): TGTGCCAGCAGCCCCGTGGTAGGGAACACTGAAGCTTTCTTT.

This chain links TRBV5-1 with TRBJ2-3; no clear D. Germline V CDR1 and CDR2: SGHRS, YFSETQ. The CDR3 consists of 15 residues. V was clipped by 1 base and J by 3 bases, with 12 bases between them. CDR3 DNA sequence: TGCGCCAGCAGCTTGTTGGCCTTCGGTACAGATACGCAGTATTTT. It encodes CASSLLAFGTDTQYF.

Regarding this clone: The same CDR3 is also encoded by other DNA sequences in this sample. The rearrangement joins TRBV19 to TRBJ2-3, with 9 positions matching TRBD1. Trimming at V came to 3 bases and at J to 4 bases, leaving 5 bases not matched to a gene. Germline V lookup: CDR1 LNHDA, CDR2 SQIVND (reference sequence). The CDR3 covers 15 residues. CDR3 residues: CASSIPGTGPDTQYF. The CDR3 DNA is TGTGCCAGTAGTATCCCCGGGACAGGGCCAGATACGCAGTATTTT.

The chain links TRBV4-1 to TRBJ1-6, with D unclear. The germline CDR1 and CDR2 sequences are MGHRA and YSYEKL. V lost 0 bases and J 7 bases, leaving 10 bases between the germline ends. This CDR3 spans 15 amino acids. Here the CDR3 reads CASSQDPVTNSPLHF. CDR3 sequence (DNA): TGCGCCAGCAGCCAAGATCCAGTAACAAATTCACCCCTCCACTTT.

The rearrangement joins TRBV12-2 to TRBJ2-7; the table gives TRBD1 as D, unverified against the DNA. TRBV12-2 is listed as a pseudogene. CDR3 size: 15 residues. CDR3 sequence reads: CASRSHQEQGYEQYF. CDR3 bases: TGTGCAAGTCGCTCTCATCAAGAACAGGGATACGAGCAGTACTTC.

CDR3: CSASDGETQYF. CDR3 DNA: TGCAGTGCTAGCGACGGGGAGACCCAGTACTTC. V usage is TRBV20-1 and J usage is TRBJ2-5; no definite D call. V gave up 3 bases and J gave up 5 bases, with 7 bases separating them. The CDR3 extends over 11 amino acids. Looked up from germline, CDR1 is DFQATT and CDR2 is SNEGSKA (reference sequence).

V gene TRBV6-5 combines with J gene TRBJ2-5; the D gene is possibly TRBD2 (5 bases). The germline gives CDR1 MNHEY, CDR2 SVGAGI. V lost 7 bases and J 4 bases, leaving 13 bases between the germline ends. There are 13 residues in the CDR3. The CDR3 loop reads CASISGNRETQYF. The DNA for the CDR3 is TGTGCCAGCATCTCGGGGAATCGAGAGACCCAGTACTTC.

This clone was picked up a small number of times. This sequence joins TRBV4-1 and TRBJ1-5, with D possibly matching TRBD1 (6 bases). The germline V gene encodes CDR1 MGHRA and CDR2 YSYEKL. The CDR3 has 17 amino acids. V was clipped by 3 bases and J by 0 bases, with 15 bases between them. CDR3 region: CASSHRDMGFSNQPQHF. The DNA of the CDR3 is TGCGCCAGCAGCCACAGGGACATGGGATTTAGCAATCAGCCCCAGCATTTT.

The V gene is TRBV5-1, the J gene TRBJ1-4, with a possible D match to TRBD1 (5 bases). Trimming took 4 bases from V and 5 from J, leaving 9 bases between them. The CDR3 runs to 13 residues. CDR1 is SGHRS, CDR2 YFSETQ, per germline. The CDR3 loop is CASSVRANEKLFF. The CDR3 region has the DNA TGCGCCAGCAGCGTCAGGGCCAATGAAAAACTGTTTTTT.

V usage is TRBV29-1 and J usage is TRBJ2-5; D might be TRBD1 or TRBD2, each matching 7 bases. Trimming removed 5 bases from V and 4 bases from J, with 14 bases in between. The CDR3 covers 13 residues. Germline-derived CDR1 and CDR2 are SQVTM and ANQGSEA. The CDR3, as DNA: TGCAGCGTTTGGGAGGGGGCCTCAGAGACCCAGTACTTC. It is translated as CSVWEGASETQYF. Drawing the rest from reference TRBV29-1 and TRBJ2-5, the complete variable domain is SAVISQKPSRDICQRGTSLTIQCQVDSQVTMMFWYRQQPGQSLTLIATANQGSEATYESGFVIDKFPISRPNLTFSTLTVSNMSPEDSSIYLCSVWEGASETQYFGPGTRLLVL.

The V call is TRBV7-8, the J call TRBJ2-7; TRBD2 matches at 12 bases. The ends lost 4 bases at V and 2 bases at J; junction bases unmatched: 3. The CDR3 is 15 amino acids. The germline V gene has CDR1 SGHVS and CDR2 FQNEAQ. The CDR3 DNA reads TGTGCCAGCAGCTCTAGCGGGGGGGCCGCCTACGAGCAGTACTTC. This translates into CASSSSGGAAYEQYF.

In this sample, this clone turned up a few times. DNA for the CDR3: TGTGCCAGCAGCCAAGATTTGTCGGATCTTCAGCCCCAGCATTTT. Its translation: CASSQDLSDLQPQHF. The chain recombines TRBV3-1 (or the pseudogene TRBV3-2) with TRBJ1-5; D gene uncertain. This CDR3 contains 15 residues. Trimming left V 0 bases short and J 6 bases short, with 12 bases between. Germline V gene data show CDR1 as LGHDT and CDR2 as YNNKEL (reference sequence).

The chain uses TRBV18 and TRBJ1-4; TRBD1 matches at 7 bases. This CDR3 is built from 15 residues. The ends lost 4 bases at V and 0 bases at J; junction bases unmatched: 2. In germline, CDR1 is KGHSH, CDR2 LQKENI. CDR3 sequence: CASSRGQATNEKLFF. CDR3 sequence (DNA): TGTGCCAGCTCACGTGGACAGGCAACTAATGAAAAACTGTTTTTT.

This clone was recorded once. The V and J genes are TRBV6-1 and TRBJ1-4; unclear D gene. The germline V gene encodes CDR1 MNHNS and CDR2 SASEGT. Trimming removed 2 bases from V and 10 bases from J, with 11 bases in between. This CDR3 has 13 amino acids. CDR3 bases: TGTGCCAGCAGTGAAAGGGTAGAGGCAAAACTGTTTTTT. Translated: CASSERVEAKLFF.

About this clone: Different DNA sequences within this sample yield the same CDR3. The rearrangement links TRBV30 to TRBJ1-2; TRBD1 matches 9 bases. CDR1 and CDR2 from the germline V gene are GTSNPN and SVGIG (reference sequence). J gave up 4 bases and V 0 bases, and 0 bases lay outside the gene matches. The CDR3 totals 13 residues. The CDR3: CAWSVQGAYGYTF. The CDR3 DNA follows: TGTGCCTGGAGTGTACAGGGGGCCTATGGCTACACCTTC.

V and J are TRBV19 and TRBJ1-6; TRBD1 matches 8 bases. Germline V lookup: CDR1 LNHDA, CDR2 SQIVND (reference sequence). The CDR3 has 14 residues. V was pared by 3 bases and J by 6 bases, with 1 base of the junction left unmatched. In DNA form, the CDR3 reads TGTGCCAGTAGTATGGGACAGGCTAATTCACCCCTCCACTTT. Protein: CASSMGQANSPLHF.

V usage is TRBV12-3 or TRBV12-4 and J usage is TRBJ1-1, with 9 bases matching TRBD1. The CDR3 spans 12 residues. The V and J ends lost 6 bases and 12 bases, in that order; junction bases with no gene match: 8. The CDR3 loop is CASSNLGQGPFF. The CDR3 DNA sequence: TGTGCCAGCAGCAATTTGGGACAGGGCCCTTTCTTT.

This chain links TRBV3-1 (or the pseudogene TRBV3-2) with TRBJ2-7; D not resolved. The germline CDR1 and CDR2 sequences are LGHDT and YNNKEL (reference sequence). V gave up 8 bases and J gave up 5 bases, with 16 bases separating them. The CDR3 runs to 13 residues. The CDR3 coding sequence is TGTGCCAGCGGCTCCGGCGTCGCCCACGAGCAGTACTTC. The encoded protein is CASGSGVAHEQYF.